The present T cell receptor beta chain was sequenced within a study of T cell clones after liver transplantation. Study-wide results and caveats: Rather than being deleted, graft donor-reactive T cells may have moved into the graft.

This clone appeared once. Its target is unknown. Sequenced by immunoSEQ multiplex PCR; TCRdb stores in-frame clones only, minus some. The sample consists of about 60,000 clones, 65% to 75% of them appearing once. Germline-derived CDR1 and CDR2 are MNHNY and SVGAGI (reference sequence). This CDR3 has 15 residues. Between the trimmed V and J ends, which lost 4 bases and 3 bases, there was a span of 15 bases. The TCR sequence derives from a human donor who received a liver transplant. The source material was CD4+ T cells from blood, sampled before liver transplant. The chain couples TRBV6-6 to TRBJ2-5; possible D gene TRBD2, 7 bases. The CDR3 protein is CASSWRGGGKETQYF. CDR3 DNA sequence: TGTGCCAGCAGTTGGAGGGGGGGCGGGAAAGAGACCCAGTACTTC.